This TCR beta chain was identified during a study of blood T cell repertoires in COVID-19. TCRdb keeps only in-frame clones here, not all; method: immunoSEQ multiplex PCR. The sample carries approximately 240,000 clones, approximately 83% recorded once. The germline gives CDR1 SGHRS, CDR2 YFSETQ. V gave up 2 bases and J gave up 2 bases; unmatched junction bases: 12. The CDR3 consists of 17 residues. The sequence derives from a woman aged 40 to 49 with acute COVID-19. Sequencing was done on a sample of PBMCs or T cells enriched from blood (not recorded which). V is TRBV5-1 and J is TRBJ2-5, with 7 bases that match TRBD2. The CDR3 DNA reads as TGCGCCAGCAGCTTAGGGCTGAGACTAGCTGATCAAGAGACCCAGTACTTC. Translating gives CASSLGLRLADQETQYF.